These 10 T cell receptor beta chains originate from one sample sequenced in a study of Tregs in tolerant kidney transplant recipients. Only in-frame clones appear in the TCRdb table, and some are missing; sequencing was by immunoSEQ multiplex PCR. Among 120,000 or so clones listed, around 91% were seen once. Sequencing used CD4+ T cells from blood. These receptors came from a human donor in good health.

V usage is TRBV5-1 and J usage is TRBJ2-2; D perhaps matches TRBD1 (5 bases). Germline V gene lookup returns CDR1 SGHRS and CDR2 YFSETQ. The CDR3 extends over 16 amino acids. Trimming removed 4 bases at V and 0 bases at J, with 13 bases between. The CDR3 region has the DNA TGCGCCAGCAGCCCCCGGACACATTCGAACACCGGGGAGCTGTTTTTT. Protein product: CASSPRTHSNTGELFF.

V usage is TRBV19 and J usage is TRBJ2-2, with TRBD1 matching over 10 bases. J gave up 7 bases and V 5 bases, and 7 bases lay outside the gene matches. Germline lookup yields CDR1 LNHDA and CDR2 SQIVND (reference sequence). The CDR3 extends over 15 amino acids. The CDR3 here is CASSPRGQGDGELFF. CDR3 in DNA: TGTGCCAGTAGTCCCCGTGGACAGGGGGACGGGGAGCTGTTTTTT.

This chain links TRBV9 with TRBJ2-1; 9 bases agree with TRBD2. The CDR3 consists of 15 residues. CDR1 is SGDLS, CDR2 YYNGEE, per germline. V was clipped by 0 bases and J by 5 bases; unmatched bases: 3. Here the CDR3 reads CASSVGIAGDNEQFF. CDR3 DNA: TGTGCCAGCAGCGTAGGGATAGCGGGAGACAATGAGCAGTTCTTC.

V is TRBV5-4 and J is TRBJ2-2; 11 nucleotides match TRBD2. CDR1 is SGHNT and CDR2 is YYREEE in the germline V gene (reference sequence). This CDR3 has 16 residues. V shed 0 bases, J shed 5 bases, and the junction held 3 bases outside the gene matches. The CDR3 reads CASSLDASGRTGELFF. The CDR3 nucleotides read TGTGCCAGCAGCTTGGATGCTAGCGGGAGGACCGGGGAGCTGTTTTTT.

The chain is built from TRBV18 and TRBJ1-1; D not certain. The germline gives CDR1 KGHSH, CDR2 LQKENI. Trimming removed 6 bases at V and 1 base at J, with 9 bases between. The CDR3 covers 13 residues. The CDR3 nucleotides are TGTGCCAGCTCTTTTGACAAGAACACTGAAGCTTTCTTT. Translating gives CASSFDKNTEAFF.

As DNA, the CDR3 is TGTGCCAGCAGCTCCCCCCGGGGGCCACAACAAGAGACCCAGTACTTC. Translating it yields CASSSPRGPQQETQYF. This chain joins TRBV7-9 and TRBJ2-5, with D tentatively TRBD1 or TRBD2 (6 bases each). Germline CDR1 reads SEHNR; CDR2 reads FQNEAQ (reference sequence). CDR3 length: 16 residues. V lost 4 bases to trimming and J lost 2 bases, with 17 bases between them.

Only a few counts were recorded for this clone. The chain is built from TRBV27 and TRBJ2-1; 13 nucleotides match TRBD2. The CDR3 covers 15 residues. J was trimmed by 10 bases and V by 10 bases; bases with no gene match: 13. Per the germline V gene, CDR1 is MNHEY and CDR2 is SMNVEV (reference sequence). CDR3 amino acids: CATAVRGLAGEEQFF. DNA for the CDR3: TGTGCCACCGCGGTAAGAGGACTAGCGGGAGAGGAGCAGTTCTTC.

The V call is TRBV19, the J call TRBJ2-7; 9 nucleotides agree with TRBD1. Germline assignment: CDR1 LNHDA and CDR2 SQIVND (reference sequence). This CDR3 contains 14 residues. V shed 7 bases, J shed 3 bases, and the junction held 7 bases outside the gene matches. The CDR3, as DNA: TGTGCCAGTAACCCGGGACAGGGATACTACGAGCAGTACTTC. This encodes CASNPGQGYYEQYF. The whole variable domain, filled in from reference TRBV19 and TRBJ2-7, reads DGGITQSPKYLFRKEGQNVTLSCEQNLNHDAMYWYRQDPGQGLRLIYYSQIVNDFQKGDIAEGYSVSREKKESFPLTVTSAQKNPTAFYLCASNPGQGYYEQYFGPGTRLTVT.

The chain couples TRBV5-1 to TRBJ2-1; D unclear. CDR1 is SGHRS, CDR2 YFSETQ, per germline. CDR3 length: 13 amino acids. Trimming took off 6 bases at V and 5 bases at J, with 12 bases between the two ends. This CDR3 is CASKRDRNNEQFF. DNA of the CDR3: TGCGCCAGCAAAAGGGATCGAAACAATGAGCAGTTCTTC. The full variable domain, completed using reference TRBV5-1 and TRBJ2-1, is KAGVTQTPRYLIKTRGQQVTLSCSPISGHRSVSWYQQTPGQGLQFLFEYFSETQRNKGNFPGRFSGRQFSNSRSEMNVSTLELGDSALYLCASKRDRNNEQFFGPGTRLTVL.

This clone appeared a few times. This chain uses TRBV19 with TRBJ1-5; 11 bases are shared with TRBD1. The junction had 2 bases not matched to a gene; V was cut back by 4 bases and J by 0 bases. CDR1 and CDR2 from the germline V gene are LNHDA and SQIVND (reference sequence). The CDR3 covers 16 residues. This CDR3 is CASSRGTGGSNQPQHF. The CDR3 DNA reads as TGTGCCAGTAGTAGGGGGACAGGGGGTAGCAATCAGCCCCAGCATTTT.